These 26 T cell receptor beta chains were sequenced from one sample in a study of control samples from healthy donors and cancer patients. The method was immunoSEQ multiplex PCR; TCRdb's version includes in-frame clones alone and lacks a portion of them. This sample's table reports roughly 200,000 clones. The material sequenced was blood. Receptors originate from a woman in her 30s in good health.

The V and J genes are TRBV7-6 and TRBJ2-5; D is unclear. Germline CDR1 reads SGHVS; CDR2 reads FNYEAQ. The CDR3 spans 13 residues. With 1 base removed from V and 5 bases from J, the gap between germline ends came to 8 bases. CDR3 nucleotide sequence: TGTGCCAGCAGCTTAGATATGGGCGAGACCCAGTACTTC. Its translation: CASSLDMGETQYF.

The J gene is TRBJ2-3, the V gene TRBV28; 7 bases are a match to TRBD1. Germline lookup yields CDR1 MDHEN and CDR2 SYDVKM. V was pared by 8 bases and J by 1 base, with 9 bases of the junction left unmatched. CDR3 length: 15 amino acids. CDR3 amino acids: CASSSWDRGTDTQYF. CDR3 DNA: TGTGCCAGCTCCTCATGGGACAGAGGCACAGATACGCAGTATTTT.

V and J are TRBV15 and TRBJ1-1; TRBD1 is a possible D gene (6 bases). This CDR3 has 15 residues. Germline CDR1 reads LNHNV; CDR2 reads YYDKDF (reference sequence). V lost 3 bases and J 0 bases, leaving 11 bases between the germline ends. CDR3 amino acids: CATSSRTAMNTEAFF. CDR3 DNA: TGTGCCACCAGCAGTCGGACAGCTATGAACACTGAAGCTTTCTTT.

The genes are TRBV19 and TRBJ2-5; 7 positions match TRBD1. The germline V gene encodes CDR1 LNHDA and CDR2 SQIVND (reference sequence). This CDR3 is built from 15 residues. The V segment lost 6 bases and the J segment 5 bases; nucleotides outside the gene matches: 12. The CDR3 sequence is CASSPRRQGAETQYF. CDR3 DNA sequence: TGTGCCAGTAGCCCCCGCCGACAGGGTGCCGAGACCCAGTACTTC.

The J gene is TRBJ1-5, the V gene TRBV7-8; a possible D gene is TRBD1 (6 bases). The V gene lost 5 bases and the J gene lost 0 bases, with 14 bases spanning the gap. The CDR3 covers 16 residues. The germline V gene has CDR1 SGHVS and CDR2 FQNEAQ. The CDR3 loop is CASSPQGAYSNQPQHF. CDR3 coding DNA: TGTGCCAGCAGCCCACAGGGTGCATATAGCAATCAGCCCCAGCATTTT. Full variable domain (outside the CDR3, taken from reference TRBV7-8 and TRBJ1-5): GAGVSQSPRYKVAKRGQDVALRCDPISGHVSLFWYQQALGQGPEFLTYFQNEAQLDKSGLPSDRFFAERPEGSVSTLKIQRTQQEDSAVYLCASSPQGAYSNQPQHFGDGTRLSIL.

V usage is TRBV5-1 and J usage is TRBJ1-4; D is ambiguous. CDR3 length equals 14 residues. The germline V gene encodes CDR1 SGHRS and CDR2 YFSETQ. V gave up 1 base and J gave up 4 bases, with 8 bases separating them. This chain's CDR3 is CASSLRQNNEKLFF. The DNA for the CDR3 is TGCGCCAGCAGCTTGAGGCAGAATAATGAAAAACTGTTTTTT. Combining the CDR3 with reference TRBV5-1 and TRBJ1-4 gives the whole variable domain KAGVTQTPRYLIKTRGQQVTLSCSPISGHRSVSWYQQTPGQGLQFLFEYFSETQRNKGNFPGRFSGRQFSNSRSEMNVSTLELGDSALYLCASSLRQNNEKLFFGSGTQLSVL.

This sequence joins TRBV5-1 and TRBJ1-2, with a tentative D call TRBD1 (6 bases). V was pared by 2 bases and J by 4 bases, with 12 bases between. This CDR3 region has 14 residues. Germline V CDR1 and CDR2: SGHRS, YFSETQ. The CDR3 DNA reads as TGCGCCAGCAGCTTTAGTGGACAGTTCTATGGCTACACCTTC. Its translation is CASSFSGQFYGYTF.

The chain uses TRBV11-3 and TRBJ2-3; D is ambiguous. Germline CDR1 SGHNT, CDR2 YENEEA. The V end lost 2 bases, the J end lost 6 bases, and 12 bases lay between the germline ends. This CDR3 is built from 14 residues. As DNA, the CDR3 is TGTGCCAGCAGCTTAAATAGGGATGGGGATACGCAGTATTTT. Translation gives CASSLNRDGDTQYF. Based on the CDR3 plus reference TRBV11-3 and TRBJ2-3, the full variable domain is EAGVVQSPRYKIIEKKQPVAFWCNPISGHNTLYWYLQNLGQGPELLIRYENEEAVDDSQLPKDRFSAERLKGVDSTLKIQPAELGDSAVYLCASSLNRDGDTQYFGPGTRLTVL.

CDR3 sequence reads: CASSLKGVAGNQPQHF. CDR3 nucleotide sequence: TGCGCCAGCAGCCTAAAAGGGGTCGCAGGAAATCAGCCCCAGCATTTT. The genes are TRBV4-1 and TRBJ1-5; possible D gene TRBD1, 5 bases. Between the trimmed V and J ends, which lost 4 bases and 4 bases, there was a span of 17 bases. Germline V CDR1 and CDR2: MGHRA, YSYEKL. There are 16 residues in the CDR3.

The gene calls are TRBV24-1 and TRBJ2-3, with a weak D call TRBD2 (5 bases). Germline CDR1 KGHDR, CDR2 SFDVKD. The CDR3 has 13 amino acids. Trimming cost V 1 base and J 11 bases, with 12 bases left between them. CDR3 protein: CATSDFVGSKQYF. The CDR3 bases are TGTGCCACCAGTGATTTTGTTGGGAGCAAGCAGTATTTT.

In DNA, the CDR3 is TGCGCCAGCAGCTTAAGGCGGGGCCTCCAAGAGACCCAGTACTTC. Translation gives CASSLRRGLQETQYF. The chain joins TRBV5-1 to TRBJ2-5, with D perhaps TRBD2 (6 bases). This CDR3 has 15 amino acids. The V end was cut by 2 bases, the J end by 1 base, with 12 bases between. The V gene's germline CDR1 is SGHRS and CDR2 YFSETQ.

V gene TRBV5-1 combines with J gene TRBJ2-2; 8 nucleotides agree with TRBD2. Looked up from germline, CDR1 is SGHRS and CDR2 is YFSETQ. This CDR3 has 16 residues. The junction had 5 bases not matched to a gene; V was cut back by 0 bases and J by 4 bases. This chain's CDR3 is CASSLVPGGATGELFF. The CDR3 DNA follows: TGCGCCAGCAGCTTGGTACCCGGGGGGGCCACCGGGGAGCTGTTTTTT.

The J gene is TRBJ1-2, the V gene TRBV2; 10 positions match TRBD1. This CDR3 is 15 amino acids long. The germline V gene encodes CDR1 SNHLY and CDR2 FYNNEI. The junction had 12 bases not matched to a gene; V was cut back by 6 bases and J by 8 bases. DNA for the CDR3: TGTGCCAGCAGACTCTCCAGCGACAGGGGGCAAGGCTACACCTTC. It specifies CASRLSSDRGQGYTF.

V and J are TRBV25-1 and TRBJ2-3; D possibly matches TRBD1 or TRBD2 (5 bases each). Germline CDR1 is MGHDK and CDR2 is SYGVNS. The CDR3 spans 17 residues. Trimming removed 7 bases at V and 7 bases at J, with 27 bases between. The CDR3 is CASTQKEMGEDRYTQYF. As DNA, the CDR3 is TGTGCCAGCACCCAAAAGGAGATGGGGGAAGACAGATATACGCAGTATTTT.

This chain joins TRBV27 and TRBJ1-6; D uncertain. The germline V gene encodes CDR1 MNHEY and CDR2 SMNVEV (reference sequence). The V and J ends lost 1 base and 9 bases respectively, with 4 bases between them. The CDR3 extends over 12 amino acids. CDR3 amino acids: CASSLYGSPLHF. For the CDR3, the DNA is TGTGCCAGCAGTTTATACGGTTCACCCCTCCACTTT.

This sequence joins TRBV7-2 and TRBJ1-5, with D tentatively TRBD1 (5 bases). The germline gives CDR1 SGHTA, CDR2 FQGNSA. The CDR3 sequence is 13 residues long. Trimming shortened V by 4 bases and J by 7 bases, and 11 bases separated the two germline ends. CDR3 protein: CASSSPQGQPQHF. The CDR3 DNA follows: TGTGCCAGCAGCTCTCCCCAGGGCCAGCCCCAGCATTTT. Based on the CDR3 plus reference TRBV7-2 and TRBJ1-5, the full variable domain is GAGVSQSPSNKVTEKGKDVELRCDPISGHTALYWYRQSLGQGLEFLIYFQGNSAPDKSGLPSDRFSAERTGGSVSTLTIQRTQQEDSAVYLCASSSPQGQPQHFGDGTRLSIL.

This chain joins TRBV27 and TRBJ1-5; TRBD1 aligns across 7 bases. The germline V gene has CDR1 MNHEY and CDR2 SMNVEV (reference sequence). The CDR3 extends over 14 amino acids. V gave up 2 bases and J gave up 7 bases; unmatched junction bases: 5. The CDR3 DNA follows: TGTGCCAGCAGTTTAGGGAGGGGGCTACAGCCCCAGCATTTT. Residues: CASSLGRGLQPQHF.

The chain uses TRBV2 and TRBJ1-4; the match to TRBD1 covers 7 bases. Germline V lookup: CDR1 SNHLY, CDR2 FYNNEI. This CDR3 is 12 amino acids long. The trim removed 11 bases at V and 8 bases at J, leaving 8 bases unmatched. CDR3 in DNA: TGTGCCGGCTCAGACAGGGACGAAAAACTGTTTTTT. Protein product: CAGSDRDEKLFF.

V usage is TRBV3-1 (or the pseudogene TRBV3-2) and J usage is TRBJ2-1; a weak D match, TRBD2 (6 bases). Per germline, CDR1 LGHDT and CDR2 YNNKEL (reference sequence). The V end was cut by 0 bases, the J end by 0 bases, with 9 bases between. The CDR3 totals 16 residues. The CDR3 spells CASSQETGSSYNEQFF. The CDR3 coding sequence is TGTGCCAGCAGCCAAGAAACCGGGAGCTCCTACAATGAGCAGTTCTTC.

CDR3 in amino acids: CASSPPQAGSYEQYF. CDR3 nucleotide sequence: TGTGCCAGCAGCCCCCCTCAAGCGGGCTCCTACGAGCAGTACTTC. The J gene is TRBJ2-7, the V gene TRBV9, with D perhaps matching TRBD2 (6 bases). Germline CDR1 is SGDLS and CDR2 is YYNGEE. This CDR3 is 15 amino acids long. Trimming left V 4 bases short and J 0 bases short, with 14 bases between.

The rearrangement links TRBV15 to TRBJ2-3; the D is unclear. V dropped 0 bases and J dropped 1 base, with 8 bases sitting between them. From germline, CDR1 is LNHNV and CDR2 YYDKDF (reference sequence). The CDR3 is 15 residues long. Here the CDR3 DNA reads TGTGCCACCAGCAGAGATAGCCCGGGCACAGATACGCAGTATTTT. It specifies CATSRDSPGTDTQYF.

As concerns this clone: The same CDR3 arises from other DNA sequences in this sample as well. The rearrangement uses TRBV9 and TRBJ1-5, with D possibly being TRBD1 (5 bases). Trimming removed 0 bases from V and 6 bases from J, with 7 bases in between. Germline CDR1 and CDR2: SGDLS and YYNGEE. The CDR3 runs 13 residues. The CDR3 nucleotides read TGTGCCAGCAGCGTAGGGGGGGGTCAGCCCCAGCATTTT. It is translated as CASSVGGGQPQHF.

The chain's CDR3 is CASSQDSGYEQYF. DNA of the CDR3: TGTGCCAGCAGCCAGGACTCTGGCTACGAGCAGTACTTC. The chain combines TRBV7-2 with TRBJ2-7; perhaps TRBD2 as D (5 bases). Germline CDR1 and CDR2: SGHTA and FQGNSA. Trimming shortened V by 5 bases and J by 3 bases, and 11 bases separated the two germline ends. The CDR3 consists of 13 residues.

V usage is TRBV5-6 and J usage is TRBJ2-6, with D uncertain. With 1 base removed from V and 1 base from J, the gap between germline ends came to 9 bases. Per germline, CDR1 SGHDT and CDR2 YYEEEE. This CDR3 is 16 amino acids long. CDR3 coding DNA: TGTGCCAGCAGCTTGCACGGGTGGTCTGGGGCCAACGTCCTGACTTTC. The encoded protein is CASSLHGWSGANVLTF. Together with reference TRBV5-6 and TRBJ2-6, the CDR3 gives the full variable domain: DAGVTQSPTHLIKTRGQQVTLRCSPKSGHDTVSWYQQALGQGPQFIFQYYEEEERQRGNFPDRFSGHQFPNYSSELNVNALLLGDSALYLCASSLHGWSGANVLTFGAGSRLTVL.

The rearrangement links TRBV19 to TRBJ1-3; maybe TRBD1 (5 bases). The ends were cut back, 6 bases at V and 0 bases at J, with 9 bases in the middle. The CDR3 sequence is 14 residues long. Germline CDR1 is LNHDA and CDR2 is SQIVND (reference sequence). The CDR3 sequence: CASSVQDSGNTIYF. DNA for the CDR3: TGTGCCAGTAGCGTACAGGACTCTGGAAACACCATATATTTT.

Turning to this clone: The germline gene is not matched at one end of the junction; a read error may be the cause. The chain employs TRBV7-7 and TRBJ2-1; no definite D call. This CDR3 is built from 15 residues. Germline V gene lookup returns CDR1 SSHAT and CDR2 FNYEAQ (reference sequence). CDR3 sequence reads: CASSLDESSYNEQFF. Written as DNA, the CDR3 is TGTGCTAGCAGCTTAGACGAAAGCTCCTACAATGAGCAGTTCTTC. The full variable domain, completed using reference TRBV7-7 and TRBJ2-1, is GAGVSQSPRYKVTKRGQDVTLRCDPISSHATLYWYQQALGQGPEFLTYFNYEAQPDKSGLPSDRFSAERPEGSISTLTIQRTEQRDSAMYRCASSLDESSYNEQFFGPGTRLTVL.